This T cell receptor (beta chain) was recorded in a study of OX40 agonist ivuxolimab in advanced cancers. Across the whole study: Those treated in dose escalation had hepatocellular carcinoma, melanoma, renal cell cancer or head and neck cancer. Enrollees could have had prior anti-PD-1, anti-PD-L1 or anti-CTLA-4 therapy, which approximately 38% had received. Study outcomes and limitations: By week 6 at 0.1 to 3.0 mg/kg, blood CD4+ and CD8+ T cells had expanded clonally.

Profiling relied on immunoSEQ multiplex PCR, and the TCRdb table lists in-frame clones only, not all of them. Among tens of thousands of clones, about 87% were seen once, and the ten largest hold roughly 9.8%. CDR1 is MNHEY and CDR2 is SMNVEV in the germline V gene (reference sequence). The V and J ends lost 3 bases and 6 bases respectively, with 3 bases between them. CDR3 length: 11 amino acids. Comments on this clone: Its cognate antigen is unknown.

Excluded were patients having autoimmune disease history or systemic immunosuppression. The origin of this receptor is an adult with an advanced solid tumor such as melanoma, head and neck, liver or kidney cancer. The chain combines TRBV27 with TRBJ2-1; D gene ambiguous. The starting material was CD4+ or CD8+ T cells sorted from blood, obtained in a trial of the OX40 agonist ivuxolimab. CDR3 sequence: CASSFSNEQFF. CDR3 coding DNA: TGTGCCAGCAGTTTTAGCAATGAGCAGTTCTTC.